This TCR beta chain was recorded in a study of control samples from healthy donors and cancer patients. V lost 3 bases to trimming and J lost 7 bases, with 16 bases between them. The CDR3 consists of 16 residues. Per germline, CDR1 LNHNV and CDR2 YYDKDF (reference sequence). The repertoire was sequenced with immunoSEQ multiplex PCR; TCRdb's copy has only in-frame clones and lacks some. The table records some 160,000 clones, 80% to 95% of them present only once. The sequencing sample was made of blood. V is TRBV15 and J is TRBJ1-6; tentatively, D is TRBD1 (5 bases). This receptor was obtained from a woman between 25 and 40 years old in good health. CDR3 sequence reads: CATSRGPVKGNSPLHF. The CDR3, as DNA: TGTGCCACCAGCAGGGGGCCCGTGAAAGGGAATTCACCCCTCCACTTT.